This entry lists 25 T cell receptor beta chains sequenced from one sample in a study of T cell responses to AZD1222 COVID-19 vaccine. Produced via immunoSEQ multiplex PCR; TCRdb's table is partial and in-frame only. The sample lists about 120,000 clones, less than 90% occurring once. The input for sequencing was peripheral blood, taken on day 0 of AZD1222 vaccination. These receptors were collected from an adult in good health.

V usage is TRBV15 and J usage is TRBJ1-3; 9 bases agree with TRBD1. The CDR3 sequence is 17 residues long. Germline V gene data show CDR1 as LNHNV and CDR2 as YYDKDF (reference sequence). The V and J ends lost 1 base and 0 bases, in that order; junction bases with no gene match: 4. The CDR3 is CATSRAPGQGSGNTIYF. For the CDR3, the DNA is TGTGCCACCAGCAGAGCACCGGGACAGGGCTCTGGAAACACCATATATTTT.

The V call is TRBV11-2, the J call TRBJ2-1; 10 nucleotides match TRBD2. V shed 4 bases and J 9 bases; nucleotides not matched to a gene: 9. The CDR3 has 15 residues. CDR1 SGHAT and CDR2 FQNNGV come from the germline V gene. The CDR3 nucleotides read TGTGCCAGCAGCTCCGGAGTAGCGGGAGGAACTGAGCAGTTCTTC. Its translation is CASSSGVAGGTEQFF.

The rearrangement joins TRBV6-7 to TRBJ2-7; D is possibly TRBD1 (6 bases). TRBV6-7 is reported as an ORF; its role is uncertain. Trimming cost V 2 bases and J 13 bases, with 9 bases left between them. CDR3 length equals 10 residues. For the CDR3, the DNA is TGTGCCAGCAGTTACCTGGACAGTTACTTC. Residues: CASSYLDSYF.

The rearrangement joins TRBV5-5 to TRBJ2-1; D unclear. The germline V and J ends were trimmed by 4 bases and 9 bases, with 11 bases remaining between them. The length of the CDR3 is 12 residues. CDR1 SGHKS and CDR2 YYEKEE come from the germline V gene (reference sequence). CDR3 region: CASSPSLLEQFF. The CDR3 DNA sequence: TGTGCCAGCAGCCCCAGCCTCCTTGAGCAGTTCTTC.

DNA for the CDR3: TGCGCCAGCAGCTTGGGGACAGGGGGCCAGCCCCAGCATTTT. It encodes CASSLGTGGQPQHF. The V gene is TRBV5-1, the J gene TRBJ1-5; TRBD1 agrees at 11 bases. From germline, CDR1 is SGHRS and CDR2 YFSETQ. This CDR3 has 14 residues. V was pared by 0 bases and J by 7 bases, with 0 bases of the junction left unmatched. Drawing the rest from reference TRBV5-1 and TRBJ1-5, the complete variable domain is KAGVTQTPRYLIKTRGQQVTLSCSPISGHRSVSWYQQTPGQGLQFLFEYFSETQRNKGNFPGRFSGRQFSNSRSEMNVSTLELGDSALYLCASSLGTGGQPQHFGDGTRLSIL.

This clone was recorded once. This rearrangement joins TRBV5-1 to TRBJ2-7; D possibly corresponds to TRBD1 (5 bases). This CDR3 is built from 13 residues. Germline V CDR1 and CDR2: SGHRS, YFSETQ. Trimming pared 3 bases from V and 6 bases from J, leaving 13 bases between. The CDR3 DNA follows: TGCGCCAGCAGCTCACATTCTAGGGGCGAGCAGTACTTC. Protein product: CASSSHSRGEQYF.

The V call is TRBV5-5, the J call TRBJ2-1; 11 bases fit TRBD2. Germline V lookup: CDR1 SGHKS, CDR2 YYEKEE (reference sequence). The CDR3 is made up of 16 amino acids. J was trimmed by 7 bases and V by 2 bases; bases with no gene match: 8. The CDR3: CASSLPLAGGINEQFF. The CDR3 coding sequence is TGTGCCAGCAGCTTACCTCTAGCGGGAGGCATAAATGAGCAGTTCTTC.

This clone was seen a handful of times. V gene TRBV11-3 combines with J gene TRBJ2-5, with D unclear. Germline CDR1 SGHNT, CDR2 YENEEA. Trimming left V 4 bases short and J 4 bases short, with 19 bases between. CDR3 size: 16 residues. The CDR3 spells CASSSDTFLEAETQYF. The CDR3 DNA reads as TGTGCCAGCAGCTCCGACACCTTCTTAGAAGCAGAGACCCAGTACTTC.

The chain employs TRBV6-5 and TRBJ1-5; no definite D call. V was cut by 2 bases and J by 3 bases, with 5 bases left in between. Germline V gene sequence: CDR1 MNHEY, CDR2 SVGAGI. The CDR3 loop spans 13 amino acids. The CDR3 reads CASSYDNNQPQHF. The CDR3 nucleotides read TGTGCCAGCAGTTACGACAACAATCAGCCCCAGCATTTT.

The chain has TRBV4-3 and TRBJ2-7, with D possibly TRBD2 on 6 matching bases. Germline CDR1 and CDR2: LGHNA and YSLEER. The CDR3 covers 14 residues. Trimming shortened V by 4 bases and J by 2 bases, and 12 bases separated the two germline ends. The CDR3 DNA reads TGCGCCAGCAGCCCCGGACGGGGGACCTACGAGCAGTACTTC. This translates into CASSPGRGTYEQYF.

This clone has a single count. CDR3 in DNA: TGTGCCAGCGGGATCGGCAATCAGCCCCAGCATTTT. Translating gives CASGIGNQPQHF. This chain joins TRBV28 and TRBJ1-5; no firm D call. Trimming removed 8 bases at V and 2 bases at J, with 7 bases between. CDR3 length equals 12 residues. Germline V lookup: CDR1 MDHEN, CDR2 SYDVKM.

The gene calls are TRBV7-2 and TRBJ1-2; D possibly corresponds to TRBD1 (5 bases). CDR3 size: 14 residues. Trimming took 5 bases from V and 7 from J, leaving 17 bases between them. The V gene's germline CDR1 is SGHTA and CDR2 FQGNSA. CDR3 in amino acids: CASSMGPSEGGYTF. The CDR3 DNA reads as TGTGCCAGCAGCATGGGACCTTCCGAGGGTGGCTACACCTTC.

The rearrangement links TRBV5-1 to TRBJ2-7; D remains unclear. Trimming removed 4 bases from V and 4 bases from J, with 9 bases in between. The CDR3 extends over 12 amino acids. Germline CDR1 SGHRS, CDR2 YFSETQ. The CDR3 nucleotides read TGCGCCAGCAGCAGGGAAAGTTACGAGCAGTACTTC. It encodes CASSRESYEQYF.

Note on this clone: Sequence at one end of the junction differs from germline and may be a read error. The chain recombines TRBV2 with TRBJ2-2; 7 bases are shared with TRBD2. Germline V gene sequence: CDR1 SNHLY, CDR2 FYNNEI. The CDR3 extends over 15 amino acids. CDR3: CASSPQGGNTGELVF. The CDR3 DNA reads as TGTGCCAGCAGTCCCCAGGGAGGGAACACCGGGGAGCTGGTTTTT.

The J gene is TRBJ1-2, the V gene TRBV30; D possibly corresponds to TRBD1 (5 bases). Germline assignment: CDR1 GTSNPN and CDR2 SVGIG (reference sequence). V lost 5 bases and J 5 bases, leaving 12 bases between the germline ends. This CDR3 has 12 residues. The CDR3 DNA sequence: TGTGCCTGGGCGGGGGTTTTATATGGCTACACCTTC. It is translated as CAWAGVLYGYTF.

The rearrangement uses TRBV3-1 (or the pseudogene TRBV3-2) and TRBJ2-7, with 7 bases identical to TRBD1. CDR1 is LGHDT and CDR2 is YNNKEL in the germline V gene (reference sequence). The trim removed 2 bases at V and 9 bases at J, leaving 7 bases unmatched. This CDR3 is built from 13 residues. CDR3 amino acids: CASSQSTGVRQYF. CDR3 DNA: TGTGCCAGCAGCCAATCTACAGGGGTTAGGCAGTACTTC.

The chain couples TRBV7-2 to TRBJ2-5; TRBD2 might be the D (5 bases). Trimming pared 5 bases from V and 2 bases from J, leaving 12 bases between. CDR1 SGHTA and CDR2 FQGNSA come from the germline V gene. The CDR3 extends over 14 amino acids. CDR3 amino acids: CASSPSRAQETQYF. The CDR3 DNA sequence: TGTGCCAGCAGCCCTAGCCGGGCGCAAGAGACCCAGTACTTC.

In nucleotides, the CDR3 is TGTGCCAGCTCACCGCTGACGGATGAAAAACTGTTTTTT. Residues: CASSPLTDEKLFF. This sequence joins TRBV18 and TRBJ1-4; no firm D call. The CDR3 is made up of 13 amino acids. Trimming removed 3 bases at V and 6 bases at J, with 8 bases between. CDR1 KGHSH and CDR2 LQKENI come from the germline V gene.

The J gene is TRBJ1-5, the V gene TRBV2; D is perhaps TRBD1 (6 bases). The V gene's germline CDR1 is SNHLY and CDR2 FYNNEI. The CDR3 is 14 residues long. V was shortened by 2 bases and J by 7 bases, with 12 bases between the two germline ends. The CDR3 region is CASSELGGGQPQHF. DNA for the CDR3: TGTGCCAGCAGTGAATTGGGGGGCGGACAGCCCCAGCATTTT.

The chain employs TRBV29-1 and TRBJ2-7; D is possibly TRBD1 (6 bases). This CDR3 spans 11 amino acids. The V end was cut by 7 bases, the J end by 2 bases, with 9 bases between. CDR1 and CDR2 (germline): SQVTM, ANQGSEA. The CDR3 DNA sequence: TGCAGCGCCGGGACAACCTACGAGCAGTACTTC. This translates into CSAGTTYEQYF.

The rearrangement uses TRBV29-1 and TRBJ2-5; D is ambiguous. V lost 7 bases, J lost 5 bases, and 8 bases lay in between. Germline values: CDR1 SQVTM, CDR2 ANQGSEA. The CDR3 spans 10 residues. Here the CDR3 reads CSGGGETQYF. The DNA of the CDR3 is TGCAGCGGGGGTGGGGAGACCCAGTACTTC.

V is TRBV19 and J is TRBJ1-6; tentatively, D is TRBD1 (5 bases). V lost 9 bases and J lost 7, with 16 bases in between. This CDR3 is built from 14 residues. CDR1 is LNHDA, CDR2 SQIVND, per germline (reference sequence). The CDR3, as DNA: TGTGCCAGCGGGGAGACAGTGAGGAATTCACCCCTCCACTTT. Amino acids: CASGETVRNSPLHF.

The J gene is TRBJ2-5, the V gene TRBV5-1; D is perhaps TRBD1 or TRBD2 (6 bases each). CDR1 and CDR2 (germline): SGHRS, YFSETQ. CDR3 size: 14 residues. The V end was cut by 1 base, the J end by 5 bases, with 12 bases between. This CDR3 is CASSLRGHGETQYF. The CDR3 bases are TGCGCCAGCAGCTTGCGGGGGCACGGGGAGACCCAGTACTTC.

The rearrangement links TRBV9 to TRBJ1-2; 8 bases agree with TRBD1. V was clipped by 2 bases and J by 1 base; unmatched bases: 4. This CDR3 has 15 residues. Per germline, CDR1 SGDLS and CDR2 YYNGEE. CDR3 sequence (DNA): TGTGCCAGCAGCGTCGGACAGGGCTTTAACTATGGCTACACCTTC. Its protein product is CASSVGQGFNYGYTF.

The genes are TRBV3-1 (or the pseudogene TRBV3-2) and TRBJ1-2, with no clear D. The CDR3 sequence is 15 residues long. Germline-derived CDR1 and CDR2 are LGHDT and YNNKEL (reference sequence). The V end was cut by 1 base, the J end by 4 bases, with 13 bases between. The CDR3 DNA reads as TGTGCCAGCAGCCAAGCTTCCCCGGGGAGCTATGGCTACACCTTC. It yields the protein CASSQASPGSYGYTF.